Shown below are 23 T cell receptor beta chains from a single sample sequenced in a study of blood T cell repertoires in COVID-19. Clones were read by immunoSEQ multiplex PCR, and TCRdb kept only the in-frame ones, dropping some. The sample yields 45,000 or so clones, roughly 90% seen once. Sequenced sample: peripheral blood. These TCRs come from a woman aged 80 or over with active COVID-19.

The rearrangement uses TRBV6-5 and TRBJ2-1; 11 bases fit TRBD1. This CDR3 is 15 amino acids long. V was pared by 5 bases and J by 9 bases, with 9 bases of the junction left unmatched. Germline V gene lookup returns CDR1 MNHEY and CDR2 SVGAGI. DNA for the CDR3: TGTGCCAGCAGTCGCGGACAGGGGGCTCTTGTTGAGCAGTTCTTC. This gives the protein CASSRGQGALVEQFF.

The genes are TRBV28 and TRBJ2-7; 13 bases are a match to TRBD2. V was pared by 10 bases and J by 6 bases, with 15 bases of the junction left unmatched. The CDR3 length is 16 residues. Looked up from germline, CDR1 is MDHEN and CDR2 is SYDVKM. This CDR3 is CATRRGQGTSGVEQYF. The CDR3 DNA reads TGTGCCACCCGTCGAGGGCAGGGGACTAGCGGGGTCGAGCAGTACTTC.

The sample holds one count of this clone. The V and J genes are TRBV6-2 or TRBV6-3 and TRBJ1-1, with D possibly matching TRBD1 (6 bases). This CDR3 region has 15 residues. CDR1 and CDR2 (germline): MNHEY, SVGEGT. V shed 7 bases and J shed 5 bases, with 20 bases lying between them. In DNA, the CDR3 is TGTGCCAGCATCCCCTCGGGGGGGCGGAGGACTGAAGCTTTCTTT. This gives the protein CASIPSGGRRTEAFF.

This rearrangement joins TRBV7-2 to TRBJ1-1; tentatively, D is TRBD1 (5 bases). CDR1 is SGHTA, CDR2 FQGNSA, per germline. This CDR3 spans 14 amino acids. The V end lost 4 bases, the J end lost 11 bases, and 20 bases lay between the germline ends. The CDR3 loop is CASSSVTVPRYAFF. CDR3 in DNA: TGTGCCAGCAGCTCAGTGACAGTGCCCCGGTATGCTTTCTTT.

The CDR3 sequence: CASSRGRTGNTEAFF. CDR3 DNA sequence: TGTGCCAGTAGCCGAGGGAGGACAGGGAACACTGAAGCTTTCTTT. The genes are TRBV19 and TRBJ1-1; 7 bases line up with TRBD1. V shed 6 bases and J 1 base; nucleotides not matched to a gene: 8. This CDR3 contains 15 residues. Looked up from germline, CDR1 is LNHDA and CDR2 is SQIVND (reference sequence).

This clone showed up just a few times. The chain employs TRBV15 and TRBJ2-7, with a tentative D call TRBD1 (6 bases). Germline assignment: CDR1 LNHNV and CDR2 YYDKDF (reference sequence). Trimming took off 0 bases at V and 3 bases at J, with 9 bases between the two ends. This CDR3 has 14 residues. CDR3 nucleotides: TGTGCCACCAGCAGAGACCAGGGGCGCTACGAGCAGTACTTC. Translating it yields CATSRDQGRYEQYF.

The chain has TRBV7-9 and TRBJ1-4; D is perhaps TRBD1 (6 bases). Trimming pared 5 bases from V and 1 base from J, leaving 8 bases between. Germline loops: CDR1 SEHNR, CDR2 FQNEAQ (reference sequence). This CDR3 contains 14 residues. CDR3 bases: TGTGCCAGCAGCGTGGACAGAACTAATGAAAAACTGTTTTTT. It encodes CASSVDRTNEKLFF.

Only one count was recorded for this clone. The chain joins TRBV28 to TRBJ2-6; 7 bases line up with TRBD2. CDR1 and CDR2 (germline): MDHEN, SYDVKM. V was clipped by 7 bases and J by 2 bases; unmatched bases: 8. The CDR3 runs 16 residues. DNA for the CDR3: TGTGCCAGCATGAGAGCGGGGTTAGCTGGGGCCAACGTCCTGACTTTC. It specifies CASMRAGLAGANVLTF.

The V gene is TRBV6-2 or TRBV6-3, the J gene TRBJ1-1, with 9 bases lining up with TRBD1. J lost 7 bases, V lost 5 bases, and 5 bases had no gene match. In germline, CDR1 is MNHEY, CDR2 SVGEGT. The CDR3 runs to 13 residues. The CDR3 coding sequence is TGTGCCAGCAGTCCGGGACAGGGCATTGAAGCTTTCTTT. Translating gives CASSPGQGIEAFF.

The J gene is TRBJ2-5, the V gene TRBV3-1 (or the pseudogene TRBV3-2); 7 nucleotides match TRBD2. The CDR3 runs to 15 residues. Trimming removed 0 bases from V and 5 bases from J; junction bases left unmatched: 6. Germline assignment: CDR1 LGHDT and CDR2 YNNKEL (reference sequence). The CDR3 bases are TGTGCCAGCAGCCAAGACAAAGCGGGGTGGGAGACCCAGTACTTC. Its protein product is CASSQDKAGWETQYF.

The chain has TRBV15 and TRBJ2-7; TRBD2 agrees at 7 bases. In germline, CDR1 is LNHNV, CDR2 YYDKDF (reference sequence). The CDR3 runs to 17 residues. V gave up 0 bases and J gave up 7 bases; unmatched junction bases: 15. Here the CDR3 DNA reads TGTGCCACCAGCAGAGATTACCAGGAGGCTAGCGGTTGGGAGCAGTACTTC. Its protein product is CATSRDYQEASGWEQYF.

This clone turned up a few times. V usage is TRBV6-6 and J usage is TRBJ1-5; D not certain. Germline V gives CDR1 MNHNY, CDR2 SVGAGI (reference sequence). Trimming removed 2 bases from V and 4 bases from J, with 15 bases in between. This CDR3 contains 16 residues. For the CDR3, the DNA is TGTGCCAGCAGTTACGGAGGAGTCAGGACTAATCAGCCCCAGCATTTT. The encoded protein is CASSYGGVRTNQPQHF.

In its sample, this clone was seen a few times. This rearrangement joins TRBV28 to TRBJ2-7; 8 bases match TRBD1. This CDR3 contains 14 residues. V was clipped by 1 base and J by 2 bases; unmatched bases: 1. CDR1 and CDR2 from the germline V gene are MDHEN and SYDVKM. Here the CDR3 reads CASSLLGQAYEQYF. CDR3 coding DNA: TGTGCCAGCAGTTTATTGGGACAGGCCTACGAGCAGTACTTC.

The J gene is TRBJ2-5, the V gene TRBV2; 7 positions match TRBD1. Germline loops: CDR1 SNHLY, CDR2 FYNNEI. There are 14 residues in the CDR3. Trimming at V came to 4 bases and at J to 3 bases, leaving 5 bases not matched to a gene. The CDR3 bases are TGTGCCAGCAGTGCGGGACAGCGAAAAGAGACCCAGTACTTC. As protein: CASSAGQRKETQYF. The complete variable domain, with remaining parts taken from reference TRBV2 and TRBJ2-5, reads EPEVTQTPSHQVTQMGQEVILRCVPISNHLYFYWYRQILGQKVEFLVSFYNNEISEKSEIFDDQFSVERPDGSNFTLKIRSTKLEDSAMYFCASSAGQRKETQYFGPGTRLLVL.

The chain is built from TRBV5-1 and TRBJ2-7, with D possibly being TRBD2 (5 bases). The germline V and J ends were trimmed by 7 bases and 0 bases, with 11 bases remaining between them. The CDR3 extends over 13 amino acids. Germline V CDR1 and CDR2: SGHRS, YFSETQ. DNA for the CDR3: TGCGCCAGCGGCCCGGCGGGCTCCTACGAGCAGTACTTC. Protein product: CASGPAGSYEQYF.

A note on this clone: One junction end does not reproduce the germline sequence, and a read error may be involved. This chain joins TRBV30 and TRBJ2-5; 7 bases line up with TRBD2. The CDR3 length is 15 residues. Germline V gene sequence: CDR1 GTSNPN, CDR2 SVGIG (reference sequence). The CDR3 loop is CAWSLGWTSQGTQYF. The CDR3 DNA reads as TGTGCCTGGAGTTTGGGATGGACTAGTCAAGGGACCCAGTACTTC.

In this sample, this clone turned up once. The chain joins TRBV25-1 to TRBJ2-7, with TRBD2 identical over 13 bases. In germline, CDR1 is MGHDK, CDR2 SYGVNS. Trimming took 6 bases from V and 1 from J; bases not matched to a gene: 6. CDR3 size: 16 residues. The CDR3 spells CASRGETSGGSYEQYF. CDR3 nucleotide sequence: TGTGCCAGCAGGGGAGAGACTAGCGGGGGGTCCTACGAGCAGTACTTC.

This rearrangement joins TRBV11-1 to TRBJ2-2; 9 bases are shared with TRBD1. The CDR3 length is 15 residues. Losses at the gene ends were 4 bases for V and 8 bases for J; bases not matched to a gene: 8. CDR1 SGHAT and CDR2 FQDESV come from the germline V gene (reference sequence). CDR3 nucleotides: TGTGCCAGCAGCTCCTTGGACAGGGGAAGAGGGGAGCTGTTTTTT. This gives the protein CASSSLDRGRGELFF.

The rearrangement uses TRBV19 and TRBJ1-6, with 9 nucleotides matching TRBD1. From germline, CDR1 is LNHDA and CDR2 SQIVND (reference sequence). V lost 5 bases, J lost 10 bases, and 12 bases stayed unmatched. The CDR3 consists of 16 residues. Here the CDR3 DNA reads TGTGCCAGTAGTGAAACAGGGGGCGCTTTTAGATCACCCCTCCACTTT. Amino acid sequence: CASSETGGAFRSPLHF.

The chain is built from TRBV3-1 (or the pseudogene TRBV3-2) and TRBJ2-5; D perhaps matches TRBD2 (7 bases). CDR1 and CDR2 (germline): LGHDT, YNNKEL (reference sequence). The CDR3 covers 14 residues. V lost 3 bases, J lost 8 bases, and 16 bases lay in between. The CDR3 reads CASSQGGAGRTQYF. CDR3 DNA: TGTGCCAGCAGCCAGGGGGGGGCCGGGAGAACCCAGTACTTC.

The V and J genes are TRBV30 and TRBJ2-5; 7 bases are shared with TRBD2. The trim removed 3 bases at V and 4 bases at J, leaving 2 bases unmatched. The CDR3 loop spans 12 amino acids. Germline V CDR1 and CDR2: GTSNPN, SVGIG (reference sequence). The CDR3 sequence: CAWSSGVETQYF. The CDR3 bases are TGTGCCTGGAGCAGCGGGGTAGAGACCCAGTACTTC.

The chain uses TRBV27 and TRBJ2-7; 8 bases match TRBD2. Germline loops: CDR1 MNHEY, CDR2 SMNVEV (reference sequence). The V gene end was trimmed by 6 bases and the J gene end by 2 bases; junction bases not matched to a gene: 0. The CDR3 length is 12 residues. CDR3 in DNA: TGTGCCAGCAGGCGGGGGGCCTACGAGCAGTACTTC. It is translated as CASRRGAYEQYF.

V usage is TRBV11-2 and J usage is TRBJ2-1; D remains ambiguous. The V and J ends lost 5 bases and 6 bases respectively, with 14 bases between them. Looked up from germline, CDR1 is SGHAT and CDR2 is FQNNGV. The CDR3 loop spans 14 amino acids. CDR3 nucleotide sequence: TGTGCCAGCAGCCCTCTCGGCGGCGGCAATGAGCAGTTCTTC. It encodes CASSPLGGGNEQFF.